This TCR beta chain was found in a study of regulatory T cells in long-lasting Graves disease. There are a few counts of this clonotype. The antigen is not known. Germline assignment: CDR1 MNHEY and CDR2 SVGEGT. This CDR3 contains 15 residues. After removal of 4 bases from V and 6 bases from J, the junction contained 9 bases not matched to a gene. Assembly of TCR beta libraries relied on iRepertoire HTBI primers together with Arm-PCR of CDR3 regions. TCRdb analysed the multiplex PCR reads with MiXCR anew, one entry per CDR3 protein. The sample lists 700,000 or so distinct CDR3 sequences; around 30% were seen once. Study-level findings and limits: Persistent Graves' patients showed a TCR diversity that was lower than that of newly diagnosed ones. Preferential use of TRBV28, TRBJ1-2 and TRBJ2-5 was seen in persistent disease. Among the persistent patients, some 2,900 public clonotypes were shared, more than the approximately 970 shared among new patients.

The time point denotes: persistent/refractory GD, antithyroid drugs over 5 years with positive TRAb. Making the TCR library involved RNA that had been extracted from PBMCs. The sequence was obtained from a female donor with Graves disease. The sample consisted of peripheral blood mononuclear cells (PBMCs), taken when the disease was refractory, from a patient treated with antithyroid drugs. The rearrangement links TRBV6-2 or TRBV6-3 to TRBJ1-1, with 9 bases matching TRBD1. In DNA, the CDR3 is TGTGCCAGCAGTTTCAAACAGGGGGCGAGGTCTGAAGCTTTCTTT. It is translated as CASSFKQGARSEAFF.